These 9 T cell receptor beta chains were all obtained from the same sample, sequenced in a study of blood T cell repertoires in COVID-19. The table came from immunoSEQ multiplex PCR; TCRdb's copy has only in-frame clones and leaves some out. The sample records tens of thousands of clones, approximately 89% being singletons. Input material: peripheral blood. All receptors derive from a woman of 80 years or more with acute or convalescent COVID-19.

The chain has TRBV19 and TRBJ2-7, with TRBD2 as a possible D gene (5 bases). The germline V and J ends were trimmed by 5 bases and 3 bases, with 11 bases remaining between them. The CDR3 has 13 residues. Germline lookup yields CDR1 LNHDA and CDR2 SQIVND (reference sequence). CDR3: CASSPPRDYEQYV. The CDR3 DNA reads TGTGCCAGTAGTCCCCCCCGGGACTACGAGCAGTACGTC.

The chain couples TRBV5-4 to TRBJ2-5; the match to TRBD2 covers 8 bases. Germline trimming cut 1 base from V and 6 bases from J; bases unmatched to any gene: 11. This CDR3 has 16 residues. CDR1 and CDR2 (germline): SGHNT, YYREEE (reference sequence). CDR3 coding DNA: TGTGCCAGCAGCTTGCCGAGCGGGGGTACCGGGAAGACCCAGTACTTC. Residues: CASSLPSGGTGKTQYF. The whole variable domain, remainder taken from reference TRBV5-4 and TRBJ2-5, is ETGVTQSPTHLIKTRGQQVTLRCSSQSGHNTVSWYQQALGQGPQFIFQYYREEENGRGNFPPRFSGLQFPNYSSELNVNALELDDSALYLCASSLPSGGTGKTQYFGPGTRLLVL.

The CDR3 DNA follows: TGCGCCACTCGGACAGGAACCACAGATACGCAGTATTTT. This sequence encodes CATRTGTTDTQYF. The chain carries TRBV5-1 and TRBJ2-3; 7 bases fit TRBD1. The CDR3 consists of 13 residues. CDR1 is SGHRS and CDR2 is YFSETQ in the germline V gene. V shed 9 bases, J shed 2 bases, and the junction held 6 bases outside the gene matches.

This chain uses TRBV5-4 with TRBJ2-7, with D perhaps TRBD2 (5 bases). Trimming took off 2 bases at V and 7 bases at J, with 7 bases between the two ends. The CDR3 contains 11 residues. Germline V lookup: CDR1 SGHNT, CDR2 YYREEE (reference sequence). CDR3 protein: CASSLREEQYF. In nucleotides, the CDR3 is TGTGCCAGCAGCTTAAGGGAGGAGCAGTACTTC.

The chain couples TRBV28 to TRBJ2-1; 7 bases fit TRBD1. The CDR3 spans 15 residues. J gave up 9 bases and V 4 bases, and 12 bases lay outside the gene matches. CDR1 MDHEN and CDR2 SYDVKM come from the germline V gene. DNA of the CDR3: TGTGCCAGCAGTTCTCTGGGACAGCTTCAAGGTGAGCAGTTCTTC. Its translation is CASSSLGQLQGEQFF.

The genes are TRBV11-3 and TRBJ2-3; D perhaps matches TRBD1 (8 bases). The CDR3 has 16 amino acids. Germline V gene sequence: CDR1 SGHNT, CDR2 YENEEA. V gave up 5 bases and J gave up 6 bases, with 21 bases separating them. CDR3 loop: CASSEHRGGDMDTQYF. In nucleotides, the CDR3 is TGTGCCAGCAGCGAACACAGGGGGGGAGATATGGATACGCAGTATTTT.

This rearrangement joins TRBV6-1 to TRBJ1-2, with D unresolved. The V and J ends lost 0 bases and 0 bases respectively, with 8 bases between them. The CDR3 is made up of 15 amino acids. Looked up from germline, CDR1 is MNHNS and CDR2 is SASEGT. The CDR3 spells CASSEAGRANYGYTF. The CDR3 nucleotides read TGTGCCAGCAGTGAAGCGGGCAGAGCTAACTATGGCTACACCTTC.

The chain recombines TRBV19 with TRBJ1-2; 9 nucleotides match TRBD1. The V gene's germline CDR1 is LNHDA and CDR2 SQIVND (reference sequence). This CDR3 region has 14 residues. V gave up 3 bases and J gave up 6 bases; unmatched junction bases: 5. CDR3 DNA sequence: TGTGCCAGTAGTATGGGACAGGGAATTAATGGCTACACCTTC. As protein: CASSMGQGINGYTF.

V usage is TRBV3-1 (or the pseudogene TRBV3-2) and J usage is TRBJ2-5, with D uncertain. Germline CDR1 LGHDT, CDR2 YNNKEL (reference sequence). The CDR3 totals 14 residues. Between the trimmed V and J ends, which lost 4 bases and 4 bases, there was a span of 13 bases. CDR3 coding DNA: TGTGCCAGCAGCCGTCCCCCCTCGGGAGAGACCCAGTACTTC. Translation: CASSRPPSGETQYF.